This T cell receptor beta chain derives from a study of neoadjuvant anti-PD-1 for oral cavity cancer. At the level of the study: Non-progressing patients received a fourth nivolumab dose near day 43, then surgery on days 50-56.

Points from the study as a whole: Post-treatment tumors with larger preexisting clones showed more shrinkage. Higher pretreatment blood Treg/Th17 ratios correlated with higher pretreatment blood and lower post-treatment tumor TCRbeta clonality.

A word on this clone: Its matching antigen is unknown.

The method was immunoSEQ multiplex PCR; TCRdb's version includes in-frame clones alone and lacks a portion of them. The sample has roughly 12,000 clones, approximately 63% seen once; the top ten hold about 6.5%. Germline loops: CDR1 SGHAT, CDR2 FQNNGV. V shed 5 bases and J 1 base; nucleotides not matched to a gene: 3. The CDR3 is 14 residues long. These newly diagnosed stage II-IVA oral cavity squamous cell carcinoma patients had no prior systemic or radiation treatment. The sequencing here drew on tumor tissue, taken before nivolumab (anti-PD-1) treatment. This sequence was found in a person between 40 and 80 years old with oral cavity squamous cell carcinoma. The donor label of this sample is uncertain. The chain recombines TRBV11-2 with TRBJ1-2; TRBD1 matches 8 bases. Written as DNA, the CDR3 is TGTGCCAGCAGCCCGGACAGGGTTAACTATGGCTACACCTTC. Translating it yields CASSPDRVNYGYTF.